The present entry profiles one TCR beta chain with its context. Its specificity is not known. These data belong to a study of radiotherapy plus CTLA-4 blockade in lung cancer. The protocol was immunoSEQ multiplex PCR, while the TCRdb copy is restricted to in-frame clones and leaves out a portion. The sample holds tens of thousands of clones, roughly 76% seen once. Study-wide findings and caveats: Alongside interferon-beta, early blood T cell clone dynamics were reportedly the best predictor of response.

The sample consisted of peripheral blood, taken from a patient treated with radiotherapy plus ipilimumab. The receptor comes from a human donor with non-small cell lung cancer who had stable disease on radiotherapy plus ipilimumab.

CDR3 bases: TGTGCCAGCAGCCTAACGGACTCCTACGAGCAGTACTTC. Its translation: CASSLTDSYEQYF. The J gene is TRBJ2-7, the V gene TRBV11-2; D not resolved. CDR1 is SGHAT and CDR2 is FQNNGV in the germline V gene. This CDR3 region has 13 residues. V lost 5 bases to trimming and J lost 0 bases, with 8 bases between them.